The clone carrying this T cell receptor beta chain was seen more than once but under ten times. The data were obtained in a study of metastatic and nonmetastatic thyroid tumors. This CDR3 region has 16 residues. CDR1 is LGHNA and CDR2 is YNFKEQ in the germline V gene. V dropped 3 bases and J dropped 6; count of bases not matched to a gene: 6. Patients underwent thyroid surgery, and none had received any treatment before it. TCRdb redid the clone calls on the PCR reads using MiXCR. The repertoire holds fewer than 70,000 clones, less than 30% seen once, with approximately 16% in the top ten. The sequence came from a female donor with papillary thyroid cancer or a benign thyroid nodule (not recorded which). Some clones in this sample may be carry-over from other donors' samples. The sample consisted of blood. This rearrangement joins TRBV4-2 to TRBJ2-3; the match to TRBD2 covers 13 bases. The DNA of the CDR3 is TGTGCCAGCAGCCATTCCGGGACTAGCGGGATGGATACGCAGTATTTT. It encodes CASSHSGTSGMDTQYF.